Below, one T cell receptor beta chain is given with its context. It lacks a known antigen. Base qualities are missing; no much larger clone stands one base away. The sample carries other DNA sequences with the same CDR3. The data belong to a study of beta chain features in type 1 diabetes (dated by TCRdb to 2016 to 2018). For the wider study: No differences in mean age, gender distribution, total cell number or subset yield were found between patients and healthy donors. In the study, recently diagnosed type 1 diabetes patients and matched healthy donors were compared on the TCRB repertoires of their sorted circulating CD4+ T cell subsets. Regulatory and stem cell-like memory subsets were isolated from only 8 patients and roughly eight healthy donors, whereas naive and central memory subsets came from all 28 donors. A total of around 110,000,000 sorted cells were examined across all samples, and RNA yield correlated strongly with the number of cells per subset.

The paper as a whole reports these results and caveats: Type 1 diabetes patients showed a moderate but significant shortening of TCRB CDR3 length in all four CD4+ subsets. Because cDNA rather than genomic DNA was sequenced, highly expressing activated cells could have been over-represented, although no difference in activation and CD3 levels was found between groups. Shorter templates might have been favored by PCR, but patient and control samples were amplified and corrected together, so both groups would have been affected equally by any skew. Naive, central memory and regulatory TCRB repertoires appeared to be more alike among patients than among healthy donors. Patients with type 1 diabetes made fewer insertions and deleted more nucleotides at VDJ recombination sites, implying thymic rearrangement abnormalities. Because the HLA sub-analyses included only small numbers of individuals, any influence of HLA type on TCRB rearrangement was left unresolved.

From each donor, a single peripheral blood sample of about 120 mL on average was drawn into heparinised tubes. A BD FACSAria II was used to sort naive, central memory, regulatory and stem cell-like memory CD4+ T cells with a panel that included CD45RO, CCR7, CD25, CD127, CD95 and CD27. Purity was above 95% for every sorted population. Right away, PBMCs were isolated by Lymphoprep density gradient centrifugation and were stained directly, with no culture step. So that batch effects would be minimized, each experiment stained and sorted samples in pairs, pairing one healthy donor with one patient. The High Capacity cDNA Reverse Transcription Kit was used to reverse transcribe all of the isolated RNA, meaning that expressed TCRB transcripts were what got sequenced. Deep immunoSEQ sequencing was performed on naive, central memory and regulatory T cell samples, with an average of roughly 3.6 million total reads per sample. After sorted cells were lysed in RLT buffer, RNA was extracted with DNase-treated RNeasy Micro or Mini kits, with the choice depending on cell number. Each cell subset was processed on its own to prevent cross-contamination, while patient and healthy donor samples were processed together. The immunoSEQ multiplex PCR was used to amplify TCRB sequences from cDNA, generating 87-bp fragments that spanned the CDR3 region. Amplicons were sequenced on the Illumina HiSeq platform. The authors' analysis ran thus. Synthetic template baselines were used to correct PCR bias computationally, reads within Hamming distance 2 were collapsed, and singletons that could not be merged were discarded. Reads were aligned against IMGT so that V, D and J genes, CDR3 length and insertions or deletions at six rearrangement sites could be assigned. Within each subset, clonotype counts were normalized to the number of sorted cells before true diversity and Gini coefficients were calculated with the tcR R package. The overlap coefficient, calculated on TCRB nucleotide sequences, was used to measure repertoire sharing. Out-of-frame TCRB sequences from naive cells were analyzed as a proxy for the pre-selection repertoire. TCRdb stores this immuneACCESS table with in-frame sequences only. Part of the clones is absent; in the studies checked, under half of the shortfall reflects unresolved V genes, and no reason is known for the rest. For V, J and clone size, that table is used; D and trimming come from the DNA. A total of 900,000 or so clones appear in this sample, roughly 16% of them only once. The top ten clones comprise 0.02% to 0.025% of the sample.

The CDR3, from cysteine to phenylalanine, totals 10 residues. The retained sequence is limited to the CDR3, 30 bases, with the frame set at the first base. At the junction V is shortened by 5 bases and J by 2 bases, with 3 bases in between. CDR1 and CDR2, per the germline V gene (reference sequence), are DFQATT and SNEGSKA. Here the chain combines TRBV20-1 and TRBJ2-5, with the D segment identity uncertain. This clonotype was obtained from a young woman in good health. Sample: naive CD4+ T cells from blood. The sample's cell subset or site label, decoded: true naive CD4+ T cells. The CDR3 amino acid sequence is: CSAVQETQYF. The DNA is TGCAGTGCTGTTCAAGAGACCCAGTACTTC.